The present entry profiles one T cell receptor (beta chain) with its context. The sample is drawn from a study of blood T cell repertoires in COVID-19. Study-wide background: Acute and convalescent COVID-19 samples came from the United States, Italy and Spain. In each case, the material was cDNA or gDNA derived from T cells, B-cell-depleted T cells, or PBMCs.

In the authors' workflow: For nucleated cells, counts were estimated from reference gene primer amplification. TCRdb's copy holds only in-frame clones and misses some; the assay was immunoSEQ multiplex PCR. That table gives V, J and clone size, and the DNA gave D and trimming. The data show about 110,000 clones, just over 70% seen once. This CDR3 contains 13 residues. With 8 bases clipped from V and 3 bases from J, the junction kept 5 bases outside the gene matches. Germline V gene data show CDR1 as MDHEN and CDR2 as SYDVKM. Sequenced input: peripheral blood. This TCR was recovered from a woman aged 40-49 years with acute or convalescent COVID-19. J is TRBJ1-2 and V is TRBV28; TRBD1 agrees at 8 bases. CDR3 region: CASGQGLHYGYTF. CDR3 in DNA: TGTGCCAGCGGACAGGGTCTACACTATGGCTACACCTTC.